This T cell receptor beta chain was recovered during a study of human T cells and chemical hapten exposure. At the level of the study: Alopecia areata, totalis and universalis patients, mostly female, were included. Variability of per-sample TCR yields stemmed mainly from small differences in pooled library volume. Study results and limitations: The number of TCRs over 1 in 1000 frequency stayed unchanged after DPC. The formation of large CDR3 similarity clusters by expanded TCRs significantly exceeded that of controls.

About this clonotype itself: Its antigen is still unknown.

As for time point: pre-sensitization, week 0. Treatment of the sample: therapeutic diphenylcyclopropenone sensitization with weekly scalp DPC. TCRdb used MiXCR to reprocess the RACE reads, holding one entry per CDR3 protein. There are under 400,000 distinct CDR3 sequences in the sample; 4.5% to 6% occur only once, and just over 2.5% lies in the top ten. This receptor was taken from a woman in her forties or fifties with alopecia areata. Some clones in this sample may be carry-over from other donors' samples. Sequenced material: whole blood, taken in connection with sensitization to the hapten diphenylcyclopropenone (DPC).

The DNA for the CDR3 is TGTGCCAGCAGTTACGAACTGCAGCGTGAAGCTTTCTTT. It encodes CASSYELQREAFF. The V call is TRBV6-5, the J call TRBJ1-1, with D hard to call. Between the trimmed V and J ends, which lost 2 bases and 7 bases, there was a span of 11 bases. The CDR3 extends over 13 amino acids. Germline V gene sequence: CDR1 MNHEY, CDR2 SVGAGI.